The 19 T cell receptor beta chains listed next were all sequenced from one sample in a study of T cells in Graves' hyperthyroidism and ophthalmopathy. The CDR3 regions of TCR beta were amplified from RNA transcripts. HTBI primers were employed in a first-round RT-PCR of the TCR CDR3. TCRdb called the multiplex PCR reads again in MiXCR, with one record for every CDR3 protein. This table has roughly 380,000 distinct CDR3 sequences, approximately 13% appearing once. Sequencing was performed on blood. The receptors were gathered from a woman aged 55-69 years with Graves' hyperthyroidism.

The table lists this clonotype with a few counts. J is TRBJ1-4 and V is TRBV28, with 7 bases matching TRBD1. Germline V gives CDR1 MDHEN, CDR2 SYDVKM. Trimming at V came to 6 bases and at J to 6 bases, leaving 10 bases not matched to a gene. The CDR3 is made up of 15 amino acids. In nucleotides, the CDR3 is TGTGCCAGCAGCCGTGACAGGGCGGTATATGAAAAACTGTTTTTT. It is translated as CASSRDRAVYEKLFF.

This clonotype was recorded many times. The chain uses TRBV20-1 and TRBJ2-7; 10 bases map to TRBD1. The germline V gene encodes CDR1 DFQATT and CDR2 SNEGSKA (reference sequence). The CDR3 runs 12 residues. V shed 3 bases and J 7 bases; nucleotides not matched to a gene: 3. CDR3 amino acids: CSASDRGREQYF. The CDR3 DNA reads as TGCAGTGCTAGCGACAGGGGGCGGGAGCAGTACTTC.

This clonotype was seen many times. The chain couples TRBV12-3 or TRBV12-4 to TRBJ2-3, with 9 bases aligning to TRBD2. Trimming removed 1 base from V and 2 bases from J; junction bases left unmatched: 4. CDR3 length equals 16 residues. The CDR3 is CASSLDQRGATDTQYF. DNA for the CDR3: TGTGCCAGCAGTTTAGACCAGCGGGGGGCCACAGATACGCAGTATTTT.

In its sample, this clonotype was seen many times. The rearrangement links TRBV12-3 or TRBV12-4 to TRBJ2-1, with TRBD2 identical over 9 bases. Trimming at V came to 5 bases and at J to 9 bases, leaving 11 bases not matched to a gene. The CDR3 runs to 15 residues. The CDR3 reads CASSATRLAGFEQFF. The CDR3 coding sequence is TGTGCCAGCAGTGCCACCCGGCTAGCGGGGTTTGAGCAGTTCTTC.

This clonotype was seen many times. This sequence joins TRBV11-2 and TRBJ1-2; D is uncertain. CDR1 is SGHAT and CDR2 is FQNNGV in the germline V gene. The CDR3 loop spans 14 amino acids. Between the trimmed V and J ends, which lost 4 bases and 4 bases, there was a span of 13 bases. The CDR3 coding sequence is TGTGCCAGCAGCTCGACAAGGACCCTCTATGGCTACACCTTC. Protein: CASSSTRTLYGYTF.

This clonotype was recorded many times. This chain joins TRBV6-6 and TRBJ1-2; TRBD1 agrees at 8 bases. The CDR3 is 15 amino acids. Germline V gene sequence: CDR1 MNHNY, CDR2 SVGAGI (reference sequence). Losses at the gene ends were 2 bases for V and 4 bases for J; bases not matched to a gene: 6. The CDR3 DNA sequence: TGTGCCAGCAGTTACGGCCAGGGGGCGGGCTATGGCTACACCTTC. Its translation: CASSYGQGAGYGYTF.

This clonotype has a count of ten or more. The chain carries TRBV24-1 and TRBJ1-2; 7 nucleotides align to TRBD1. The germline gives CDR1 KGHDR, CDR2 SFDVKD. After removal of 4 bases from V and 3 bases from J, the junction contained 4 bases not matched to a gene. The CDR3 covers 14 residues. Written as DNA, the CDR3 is TGTGCCACCAGTGACCACAGGGGCTACTATGGCTACACCTTC. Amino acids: CATSDHRGYYGYTF.

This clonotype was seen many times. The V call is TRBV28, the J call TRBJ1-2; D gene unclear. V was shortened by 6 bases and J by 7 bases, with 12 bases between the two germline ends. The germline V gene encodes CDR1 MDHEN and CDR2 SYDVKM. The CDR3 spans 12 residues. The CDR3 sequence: CASRDPGSGYTF. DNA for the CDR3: TGTGCCAGCAGAGACCCGGGTTCTGGCTACACCTTC.

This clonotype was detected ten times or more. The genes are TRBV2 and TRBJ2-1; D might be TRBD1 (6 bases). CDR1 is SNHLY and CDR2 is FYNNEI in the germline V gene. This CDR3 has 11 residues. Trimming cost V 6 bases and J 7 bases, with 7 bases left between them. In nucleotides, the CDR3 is TGTGCCAGCAGGCAGGGGAATGAGCAGTTCTTC. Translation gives CASRQGNEQFF.

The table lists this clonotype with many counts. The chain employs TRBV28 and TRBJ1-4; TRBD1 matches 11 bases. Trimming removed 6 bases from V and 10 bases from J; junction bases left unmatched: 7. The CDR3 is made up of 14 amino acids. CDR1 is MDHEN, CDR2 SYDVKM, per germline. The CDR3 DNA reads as TGTGCCAGCAGCATGGGACAGGGGGGAGGAAAACTGTTTTTT. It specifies CASSMGQGGGKLFF.

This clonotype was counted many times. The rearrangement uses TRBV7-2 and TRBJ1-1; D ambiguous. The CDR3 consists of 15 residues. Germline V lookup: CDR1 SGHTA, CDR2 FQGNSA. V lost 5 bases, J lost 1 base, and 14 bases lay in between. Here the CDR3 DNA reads TGTGCCAGCAGCCCTTTCTCATCAGGGAACACTGAAGCTTTCTTT. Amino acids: CASSPFSSGNTEAFF.

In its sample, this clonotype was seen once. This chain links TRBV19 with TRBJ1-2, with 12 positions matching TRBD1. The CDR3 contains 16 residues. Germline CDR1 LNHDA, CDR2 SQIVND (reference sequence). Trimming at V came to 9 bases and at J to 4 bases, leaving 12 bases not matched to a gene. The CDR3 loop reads CASSNRDRGPSYGYTF. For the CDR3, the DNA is TGTGCCAGCTCAAACCGGGACAGGGGGCCCAGCTATGGCTACACCTTC.

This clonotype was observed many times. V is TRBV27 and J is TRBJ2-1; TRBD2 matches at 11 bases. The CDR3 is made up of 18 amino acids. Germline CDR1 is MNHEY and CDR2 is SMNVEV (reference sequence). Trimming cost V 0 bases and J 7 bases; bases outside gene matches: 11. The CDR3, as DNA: TGTGCCAGCAGTTTATCGATAGTAGCGGGAGGGCCTGGAAATGAGCAGTTCTTC. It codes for CASSLSIVAGGPGNEQFF.

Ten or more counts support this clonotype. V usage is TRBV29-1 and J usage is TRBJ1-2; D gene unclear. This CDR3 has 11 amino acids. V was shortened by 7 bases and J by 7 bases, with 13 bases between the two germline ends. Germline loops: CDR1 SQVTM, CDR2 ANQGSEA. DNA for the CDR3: TGCAGCGCCATAGGCGGGGTTGGCTACACCTTC. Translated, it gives CSAIGGVGYTF.

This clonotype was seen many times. The CDR3 DNA follows: TGTGCCAGCAGTTTGGGACAGGGGATGGGCAACGAGCAGTACTTC. Translated: CASSLGQGMGNEQYF. The chain has TRBV12-3 or TRBV12-4 and TRBJ2-7; 10 bases are shared with TRBD1. The CDR3 totals 15 residues. After removal of 3 bases from V and 5 bases from J, the junction contained 7 bases not matched to a gene.

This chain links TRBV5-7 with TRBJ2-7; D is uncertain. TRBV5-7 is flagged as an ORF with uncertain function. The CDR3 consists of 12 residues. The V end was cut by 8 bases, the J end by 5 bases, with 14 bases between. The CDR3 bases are TGTGCCAGAATCAGAATTTCCGACGAGCAGTACTTC. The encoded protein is CARIRISDEQYF.

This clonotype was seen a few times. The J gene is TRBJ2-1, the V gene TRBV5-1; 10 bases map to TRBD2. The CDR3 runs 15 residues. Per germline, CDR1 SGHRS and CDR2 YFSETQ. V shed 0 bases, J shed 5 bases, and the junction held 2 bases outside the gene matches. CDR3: CASSLASGRDNEQFF. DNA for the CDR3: TGCGCCAGCAGCTTGGCCAGCGGGAGGGACAATGAGCAGTTCTTC. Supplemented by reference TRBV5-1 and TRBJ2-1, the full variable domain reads KAGVTQTPRYLIKTRGQQVTLSCSPISGHRSVSWYQQTPGQGLQFLFEYFSETQRNKGNFPGRFSGRQFSNSRSEMNVSTLELGDSALYLCASSLASGRDNEQFFGPGTRLTVL.

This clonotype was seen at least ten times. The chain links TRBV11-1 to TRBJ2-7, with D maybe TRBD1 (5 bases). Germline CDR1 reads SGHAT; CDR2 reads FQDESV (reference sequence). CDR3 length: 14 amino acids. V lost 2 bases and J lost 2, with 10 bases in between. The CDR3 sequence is CASSLSDRAYEQYF. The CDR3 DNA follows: TGTGCCAGCAGCTTATCCGACAGAGCCTACGAGCAGTACTTC.

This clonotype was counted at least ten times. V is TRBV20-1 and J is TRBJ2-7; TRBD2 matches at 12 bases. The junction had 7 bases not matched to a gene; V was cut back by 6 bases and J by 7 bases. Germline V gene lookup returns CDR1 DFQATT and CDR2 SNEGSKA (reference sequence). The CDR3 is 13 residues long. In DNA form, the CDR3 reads TGCAGTGCCAAACTAGCGGGAGGACGGGAGCAGTACTTC. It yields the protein CSAKLAGGREQYF.